This T cell receptor (beta chain) was sequenced in a study of shared clonotypes between healthy human individuals. Trimming cost V 4 bases and J 4 bases, with 15 bases left between them. Germline CDR1 is LNHDA and CDR2 is SQIVND (reference sequence). The CDR3 length is 15 residues. Sequencing used immunoSEQ multiplex PCR; TCRdb keeps in-frame clones, though not all of them. Among over a million clones listed, 70% to 80% were seen once. The donors were adults (healthy and HIV-negative) with no recent acute infections or vaccinations. This sequence originates from a man aged 18 to 35 in good health. Some clones in this sample may be carry-over from other donors' samples. Material: memory CD4+ T cells from PBMCs. Documented subset: CD45RA-negative fraction. This chain connects TRBV19 to TRBJ2-3; D possibly corresponds to TRBD1 (6 bases). CDR3 nucleotide sequence: TGTGCCAGTAGTAGGACAGAGTGGTGGGCAGATACGCAGTATTTT. This sequence encodes CASSRTEWWADTQYF.